The text below deals with one TCR beta chain. The antigen is unknown. Trimming left V 4 bases short and J 7 bases short, with 8 bases between. This CDR3 contains 12 residues. Germline V lookup: CDR1 SGHNT, CDR2 YYREEE (reference sequence). The data were taken from a study of T cells after yellow fever vaccination. TCRdb itself ran the 5' RACE reads through MiXCR, one entry per CDR3 protein. In the table there are 500,000 to 650,000 distinct CDR3 sequences, less than 20% of which are singletons. Whole-study results and caveats: Few clonotypes appeared in both CD4 and CD8 compartments.

The sequence derives from a man younger than 30 who received the YFV17D yellow fever vaccine. The source material was PBMCs, sampled about 5 days after the first yellow fever vaccination. The gene calls are TRBV5-4 and TRBJ2-2, with D perhaps TRBD1 (5 bases). The DNA for the CDR3 is TGTGCCAGCAGCCCCAGGGTCGGGGAGCTGTTTTTT. Its translation: CASSPRVGELFF.